These 18 T cell receptor beta chains came from one sample sequenced in a study of identifying expanded T cells in peripheral blood. Only in-frame clones appear in the TCRdb table, and some are missing; sequencing was by immunoSEQ multiplex PCR. This table holds roughly 61,000 clones, approximately 89% found once. The sequenced sample consisted of blood. The receptors stem from a person aged 18 to 69 in good health.

The rearrangement joins TRBV4-3 to TRBJ1-6; D call uncertain. The CDR3 sequence is 15 residues long. Per germline, CDR1 LGHNA and CDR2 YSLEER. Trimming pared 2 bases from V and 6 bases from J, leaving 11 bases between. In DNA form, the CDR3 reads TGCGCCAGCAGCCAACTGCCCGGGTCTAATTCACCCCTCCACTTT. Translation: CASSQLPGSNSPLHF.

The V call is TRBV15, the J call TRBJ2-3; perhaps TRBD2 as D (5 bases). Per the germline V gene, CDR1 is LNHNV and CDR2 is YYDKDF (reference sequence). V was trimmed by 3 bases and J by 6 bases, leaving 10 bases between them. The CDR3 has 13 amino acids. The CDR3 coding sequence is TGTGCCACCAGCAGCGGGGTCTCCGATACGCAGTATTTT. Translating it yields CATSSGVSDTQYF.

The J gene is TRBJ2-3, the V gene TRBV7-7; 11 positions match TRBD2. CDR3 size: 16 residues. The junction had 10 bases not matched to a gene; V was cut back by 5 bases and J by 6 bases. Germline V gene sequence: CDR1 SSHAT, CDR2 FNYEAQ (reference sequence). CDR3: CASSPLAGEDQDTQYF. CDR3 coding DNA: TGTGCCAGCAGCCCACTAGCGGGAGAGGATCAGGATACGCAGTATTTT.

The CDR3 DNA is TGTGCCAGCAGTGAGGGGGGACCTTATAGCAATCAGCCCCAGCATTTT. It encodes CASSEGGPYSNQPQHF. The rearrangement links TRBV2 to TRBJ1-5, with D perhaps matching TRBD1 (5 bases). CDR1 is SNHLY and CDR2 is FYNNEI in the germline V gene. CDR3 length: 16 amino acids. V lost 3 bases and J lost 0, with 12 bases in between.

The chain employs TRBV29-1 and TRBJ1-2, with TRBD1 as a possible D gene (5 bases). In germline, CDR1 is SQVTM, CDR2 ANQGSEA. The CDR3 contains 14 residues. V was shortened by 1 base and J by 6 bases, with 15 bases between the two germline ends. CDR3 sequence (DNA): TGCAGCGTTGAAGCCTCCAGTCCAGGGAATGGCTACACCTTC. It codes for CSVEASSPGNGYTF.

The rearrangement links TRBV28 to TRBJ2-7; 13 bases line up with TRBD2. The germline V gene encodes CDR1 MDHEN and CDR2 SYDVKM. The CDR3 contains 15 residues. Trimming removed 6 bases from V and 3 bases from J; junction bases left unmatched: 5. CDR3 sequence reads: CASSLLAGGLYEQYF. In DNA form, the CDR3 reads TGTGCCAGCAGCCTACTAGCGGGAGGGCTCTACGAGCAGTACTTC.

This clone was seen only once. The CDR3 reads CASSSRGTEAFF. CDR3 in DNA: TGTGCCAGCAGTTCCCGGGGTACTGAAGCTTTCTTT. The rearrangement uses TRBV6-5 and TRBJ1-1, with unresolved D. Germline assignment: CDR1 MNHEY and CDR2 SVGAGI. The V end was cut by 4 bases, the J end by 5 bases, with 8 bases between. The CDR3 totals 12 residues.

The J gene is TRBJ2-7, the V gene TRBV28; maybe TRBD1 (5 bases). The CDR3 has 16 amino acids. Germline assignment: CDR1 MDHEN and CDR2 SYDVKM. Deletions cut 1 base from V and 13 bases from J, with 26 bases between. CDR3 region: CASSLSDTFTKELLYF. DNA for the CDR3: TGTGCCAGCAGTTTATCGGACACCTTTACGAAGGAGTTGCTCTACTTC.

The chain carries TRBV10-3 and TRBJ2-1; D may be TRBD1 or TRBD2 (5 bases each). This CDR3 is 14 amino acids long. In germline, CDR1 is ENHRY, CDR2 SYGVKD. The V end lost 8 bases, the J end lost 5 bases, and 16 bases lay between the germline ends. CDR3 protein: CAIRGDRGNNEQFF. Here the CDR3 DNA reads TGTGCCATCCGTGGGGACCGAGGGAACAATGAGCAGTTCTTC.

The rearrangement uses TRBV6-4 and TRBJ2-3; 14 bases fit TRBD2. This CDR3 contains 17 residues. The J segment lost 6 bases and the V segment lost 2 bases, leaving 7 bases of the junction unmatched. Germline V gives CDR1 MRHNA, CDR2 SNTAGT. The CDR3 bases are TGTGCCAGCAGTGACCCCAGACTAGCGGGGGGGCCGGATACGCAGTATTTT. It specifies CASSDPRLAGGPDTQYF.

The chain has TRBV7-9 and TRBJ2-1; 7 positions agree with TRBD2. V was pared by 1 base and J by 10 bases, with 4 bases of the junction left unmatched. Germline lookup yields CDR1 SEHNR and CDR2 FQNEAQ (reference sequence). The CDR3 covers 13 residues. The DNA of the CDR3 is TGTGCCAGCAGCTTAGGCCCAGCGGGGGAGCAGTTCTTC. Translated: CASSLGPAGEQFF.

This clone was detected once. The gene calls are TRBV30 and TRBJ1-4; 9 nucleotides line up with TRBD1. Per the germline V gene, CDR1 is GTSNPN and CDR2 is SVGIG (reference sequence). The V and J ends lost 2 bases and 7 bases, in that order; junction bases with no gene match: 5. There are 14 residues in the CDR3. The CDR3 DNA reads TGTGCCTGGAGTCCCGGGACAGGGACTGAAAAACTGTTTTTT. This codes for CAWSPGTGTEKLFF.

Details on this clone: This sample includes further DNA sequences coding for the same CDR3. The rearrangement joins TRBV7-2 to TRBJ2-3; 8 positions match TRBD1. CDR3 length: 14 amino acids. V was pared by 3 bases and J by 2 bases, with 1 base of the junction left unmatched. From germline, CDR1 is SGHTA and CDR2 FQGNSA. DNA for the CDR3: TGTGCCAGCAGCTTCAGGGGGCCCACAGATACGCAGTATTTT. This encodes CASSFRGPTDTQYF. Full variable domain (missing parts from reference TRBV7-2 and TRBJ2-3): GAGVSQSPSNKVTEKGKDVELRCDPISGHTALYWYRQSLGQGLEFLIYFQGNSAPDKSGLPSDRFSAERTGGSVSTLTIQRTQQEDSAVYLCASSFRGPTDTQYFGPGTRLTVL.

This clone was found a few times. Other DNA sequences within the sample encode an identical CDR3. J is TRBJ2-3 and V is TRBV9, with D possibly called TRBD1 or TRBD2 (6 bases each). Trimming removed 2 bases at V and 0 bases at J, with 13 bases between. The V gene's germline CDR1 is SGDLS and CDR2 YYNGEE. The CDR3 totals 16 residues. CDR3 bases: TGTGCCAGCAGCGTTGGAGGGGGAGCTAGCACAGATACGCAGTATTTT. Translated: CASSVGGGASTDTQYF.

The chain joins TRBV10-3 to TRBJ1-3; no clear D gene. The ends were cut back, 4 bases at V and 1 base at J, with 8 bases in the middle. The germline gives CDR1 ENHRY, CDR2 SYGVKD. The CDR3 is 14 amino acids. CDR3 nucleotides: TGTGCCATCAGTGGTCAGTCTTCTGGAAACACCATATATTTT. Translation gives CAISGQSSGNTIYF.

The chain has TRBV21-1 and TRBJ1-2; the table names TRBD1, a call not compared with the DNA. TRBV21-1 has pseudogene status. The CDR3 runs 17 residues. DNA for the CDR3: TGTGCCAGCAGCAAAGGTGCGTCAGGGGGACAGGGTTATGGCTACACCTTC. Translating it yields CASSKGASGGQGYGYTF.

The rearrangement uses TRBV6-5 and TRBJ1-4; 7 bases agree with TRBD1. The CDR3 length is 15 residues. V lost 2 bases to trimming and J lost 8 bases; unmatched junction nucleotides: 8. Germline-derived CDR1 and CDR2 are MNHEY and SVGAGI. The CDR3 DNA sequence: TGTGCCAGCAGTTACACGGGACAGATGGGGGAAAAACTGTTTTTT. This translates into CASSYTGQMGEKLFF.

V is TRBV5-6 and J is TRBJ2-7; D unclear. Trimming cost V 3 bases and J 2 bases, with 9 bases left between them. Germline CDR1 SGHDT, CDR2 YYEEEE. The CDR3 loop spans 13 amino acids. Here the CDR3 DNA reads TGTGCCAGCAGCTACGACCGCCCCTACGAGCAGTACTTC. As protein: CASSYDRPYEQYF. Full variable domain (rest looked up from reference TRBV5-6 and TRBJ2-7): DAGVTQSPTHLIKTRGQQVTLRCSPKSGHDTVSWYQQALGQGPQFIFQYYEEEERQRGNFPDRFSGHQFPNYSSELNVNALLLGDSALYLCASSYDRPYEQYFGPGTRLTVT.